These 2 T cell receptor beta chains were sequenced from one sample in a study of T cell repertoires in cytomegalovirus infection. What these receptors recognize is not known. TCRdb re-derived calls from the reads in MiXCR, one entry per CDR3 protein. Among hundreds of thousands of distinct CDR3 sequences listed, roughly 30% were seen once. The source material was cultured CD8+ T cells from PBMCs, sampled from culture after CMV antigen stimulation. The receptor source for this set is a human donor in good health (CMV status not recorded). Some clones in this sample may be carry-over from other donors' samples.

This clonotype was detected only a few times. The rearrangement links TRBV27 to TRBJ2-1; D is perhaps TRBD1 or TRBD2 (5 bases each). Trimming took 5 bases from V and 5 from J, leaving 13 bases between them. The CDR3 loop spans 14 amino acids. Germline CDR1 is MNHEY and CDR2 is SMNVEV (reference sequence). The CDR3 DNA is TGTGCCAGCAGTCCCGGGGTAGGGGACAATGAGCAGTTCTTC. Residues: CASSPGVGDNEQFF.

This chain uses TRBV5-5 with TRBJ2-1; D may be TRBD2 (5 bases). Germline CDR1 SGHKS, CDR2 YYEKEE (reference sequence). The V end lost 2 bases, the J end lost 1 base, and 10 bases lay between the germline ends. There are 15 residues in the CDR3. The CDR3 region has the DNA TGTGCCAGCAGCTTACGACGGGATTCCTACAATGAGCAGTTCTTC. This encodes CASSLRRDSYNEQFF. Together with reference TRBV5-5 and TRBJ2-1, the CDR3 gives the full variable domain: DAGVTQSPTHLIKTRGQQVTLRCSPISGHKSVSWYQQVLGQGPQFIFQYYEKEERGRGNFPDRFSARQFPNYSSELNVNALLLGDSALYLCASSLRRDSYNEQFFGPGTRLTVL.